These T cell receptor beta chains were read from a single sample in a study of CD8 T cells in Susac syndrome. Each CDR3 protein is one row after TCRdb ran MiXCR on the immunoSEQ multiplex PCR reads. This repertoire shows 150,000 or so distinct CDR3 sequences, 92% found once; its top ten account for 0.08%. What was sequenced was CD4+ T cells from PBMCs. The receptor set was obtained from a human donor in good health. The CDR3 runs from the conserved cysteine through the conserved F or W. A D gene is named only where the DNA matches it firmly. Some rows mark clone size as missing; the rest say once, few, many or name a class of expanded clone.

clone size: .; J gene: TRBJ1-2; D gene: .; V gene: TRBV5-4; CDR3 protein: CASSFAGPYGYTF; CDR3 DNA: TGTGCCAGCAGTTTCGCTGGGCCCTATGGCTACACCTTC
clone size: .; J gene: TRBJ2-7; D gene: TRBD2; V gene: TRBV12-3/TRBV12-4; CDR3 protein: CASSLVLAGASYEQYF; CDR3 DNA: TGTGCCAGCAGTTTGGTACTAGCGGGAGCCTCCTACGAGCAGTACTTC
clone size: .; J gene: TRBJ1-3; D gene: TRBD1; V gene: TRBV30; CDR3 protein: CATNRGSGNTIYF; CDR3 DNA: TGTGCCACGAACAGGGGATCTGGAAACACCATATATTTT
clone size: .; J gene: TRBJ2-7; D gene: TRBD2; V gene: TRBV10-3; CDR3 protein: CATGGSTSGRYEQYF; CDR3 DNA: TGTGCCACCGGGGGGTCGACTAGCGGGAGATACGAGCAGTACTTC
clone size: .; J gene: TRBJ1-5; D gene: .; V gene: TRBV7-9; CDR3 protein: CASSLGESNQPQHF; CDR3 DNA: TGTGCCAGCAGCTTAGGGGAGAGCAATCAGCCCCAGCATTTT
clone size: .; J gene: TRBJ2-5; D gene: .; V gene: TRBV15; CDR3 protein: CATSRPMGARETQYF; CDR3 DNA: TGTGCCACCAGCAGGCCCATGGGGGCTCGGGAGACCCAGTACTTC
clone size: once; J gene: TRBJ1-1; D gene: TRBD1; V gene: TRBV6-1; CDR3 protein: CASRRGPGIGNTEAFF; CDR3 DNA: TGTGCCAGCAGGAGGGGGCCAGGGATCGGGAACACTGAAGCTTTCTTT
clone size: .; J gene: TRBJ1-1; D gene: .; V gene: TRBV7-8; CDR3 protein: CASSLPGTVNTEAFF; CDR3 DNA: TGTGCCAGCAGCCTGCCCGGGACGGTGAACACTGAAGCTTTCTTT
clone size: .; J gene: TRBJ1-2; D gene: .; V gene: TRBV12-3/TRBV12-4; CDR3 protein: CASSFVLHYGYTF; CDR3 DNA: TGTGCCAGCAGTTTCGTCCTCCACTATGGCTACACCTTC
clone size: .; J gene: TRBJ2-4; D gene: .; V gene: TRBV7-2; CDR3 protein: CASSAPGRGWAKNIQYF; CDR3 DNA: TGTGCCAGCAGCGCTCCCGGGAGAGGGTGGGCCAAAAACATTCAGTACTTC
clone size: few; J gene: TRBJ2-3; D gene: .; V gene: TRBV20-1; CDR3 protein: CSARVGDTQYF; CDR3 DNA: TGCAGTGCTAGAGTTGGCGATACGCAGTATTTT
clone size: few; J gene: TRBJ1-5; D gene: .; V gene: TRBV19; CDR3 protein: CASSQGIDQPQHF; CDR3 DNA: TGTGCCAGTAGTCAGGGGATTGATCAGCCCCAGCATTTT
clone size: .; J gene: TRBJ2-1; D gene: .; V gene: TRBV24-1; CDR3 protein: CATEGRAAPGNEQFF; CDR3 DNA: TGTGCCACAGAGGGGAGAGCGGCCCCGGGGAATGAGCAGTTCTTC
clone size: .; J gene: TRBJ2-1; D gene: .; V gene: TRBV7-2; CDR3 protein: CASSPRPSSSYNEQFF; CDR3 DNA: TGTGCCAGCAGCCCACGCCCTAGCAGCAGTTACAATGAGCAGTTCTTC
clone size: .; J gene: TRBJ2-1; D gene: .; V gene: TRBV3-1; CDR3 protein: CASSHRLSYNEQFF; CDR3 DNA: TGTGCCAGCAGCCATAGGCTGTCCTACAATGAGCAGTTCTTC
clone size: .; J gene: TRBJ2-3; D gene: .; V gene: TRBV12-3/TRBV12-4; CDR3 protein: CASSPPEVKQYF; CDR3 DNA: TGTGCCAGCAGCCCCCCCGAGGTGAAGCAGTATTTT
clone size: .; J gene: TRBJ1-5; D gene: .; V gene: TRBV20-1; CDR3 protein: CSAPQGRNQPQHF; CDR3 DNA: TGCAGTGCGCCTCAGGGGCGCAATCAGCCCCAGCATTTT
clone size: .; J gene: TRBJ2-2; D gene: .; V gene: TRBV7-6; CDR3 protein: CASSLVGPPGELFF; CDR3 DNA: TGTGCCAGCAGCTTAGTGGGCCCCCCCGGGGAGCTGTTTTTT
clone size: .; J gene: TRBJ1-2; D gene: .; V gene: TRBV28; CDR3 protein: CASSSPRASNYGYTF; CDR3 DNA: TGTGCCAGCAGTTCCCCAAGGGCATCCAACTATGGCTACACCTTC
clone size: .; J gene: TRBJ2-7; D gene: .; V gene: TRBV18; CDR3 protein: CASSPRAAYSSYEQYF; CDR3 DNA: TGTGCCAGCTCACCACGGGCAGCCTACTCCTCCTACGAGCAGTACTTC
clone size: .; J gene: TRBJ2-2; D gene: .; V gene: TRBV6-5; CDR3 protein: CASSYGVANTGELFF; CDR3 DNA: TGTGCCAGCAGTTACGGGGTAGCGAACACCGGGGAGCTGTTTTTT
clone size: .; J gene: TRBJ1-1; D gene: .; V gene: TRBV7-2; CDR3 protein: CASSLGARGYTEAFF; CDR3 DNA: TGTGCCAGCAGCTTAGGGGCACGGGGGTACACTGAAGCTTTCTTT
clone size: .; J gene: TRBJ2-5; D gene: TRBD1; V gene: TRBV2; CDR3 protein: CASRETGAETQYF; CDR3 DNA: TGTGCCAGCAGAGAGACAGGGGCTGAGACCCAGTACTTC
clone size: .; J gene: TRBJ2-7; D gene: .; V gene: TRBV28; CDR3 protein: CASNLPGLLRYEQYF; CDR3 DNA: TGTGCCAGCAACCTCCCGGGACTTCTGAGGTACGAGCAGTACTTC
clone size: .; J gene: TRBJ2-2; D gene: .; V gene: TRBV24-1; CDR3 protein: CATSSGLGTGELFF; CDR3 DNA: TGTGCCACCAGTTCAGGGCTGGGCACCGGGGAGCTGTTTTTT
clone size: few; J gene: TRBJ2-7; D gene: .; V gene: TRBV28; CDR3 protein: CASSPPRYEQYF; CDR3 DNA: TGTGCCAGCAGTCCCCCGAGATACGAGCAGTACTTC
clone size: .; J gene: TRBJ1-5; D gene: .; V gene: TRBV6-2/TRBV6-3; CDR3 protein: CASSYSGLNNQPQHF; CDR3 DNA: TGTGCCAGCAGTTACTCGGGACTTAACAATCAGCCCCAGCATTTT
clone size: .; J gene: TRBJ1-1; D gene: .; V gene: TRBV20-1; CDR3 protein: CSARVRGMNTEAFF; CDR3 DNA: TGCAGTGCTAGAGTGCGGGGGATGAACACTGAAGCTTTCTTT
clone size: .; J gene: TRBJ2-1; D gene: TRBD2; V gene: TRBV6-2/TRBV6-3; CDR3 protein: CASSYQTSGGKFF; CDR3 DNA: TGTGCCAGCAGTTACCAGACTAGCGGGGGGAAGTTCTTC
clone size: .; J gene: TRBJ2-3; D gene: TRBD2; V gene: TRBV7-2; CDR3 protein: CASSPGGNTDTQYF; CDR3 DNA: TGTGCCAGCTCCCCCGGGGGGAACACAGATACGCAGTATTTT
clone size: .; J gene: TRBJ2-7; D gene: .; V gene: TRBV12-3/TRBV12-4; CDR3 protein: CASSFTNSYEQYF; CDR3 DNA: TGTGCCAGCAGTTTCACGAACTCCTACGAGCAGTACTTC
clone size: .; J gene: TRBJ1-5; D gene: .; V gene: TRBV28; CDR3 protein: CASRQNQPQHF; CDR3 DNA: TGTGCCAGCAGACAAAATCAGCCCCAGCATTTT
clone size: .; J gene: TRBJ2-1; D gene: TRBD1; V gene: TRBV20-1; CDR3 protein: CSACGTGGSYNEQFF; CDR3 DNA: TGCAGTGCTTGTGGGACAGGGGGGTCCTACAATGAGCAGTTCTTC
clone size: .; J gene: TRBJ2-2; D gene: .; V gene: TRBV7-8; CDR3 protein: CASSLVVDGGPRDTGELFF; CDR3 DNA: TGTGCCAGCAGCTTAGTAGTGGACGGGGGGCCTCGGGACACCGGGGAGCTGTTTTTT
clone size: .; J gene: TRBJ1-5; D gene: .; V gene: TRBV9; CDR3 protein: CASSSSSHGGIDQPQHF; CDR3 DNA: TGTGCCAGCAGCTCGTCCTCGCACGGCGGAATCGATCAGCCCCAGCATTTT
clone size: .; J gene: TRBJ1-2; D gene: TRBD1; V gene: TRBV12-3/TRBV12-4; CDR3 protein: CASSADRSGGYTF; CDR3 DNA: TGTGCCAGCAGTGCGGACAGGTCCGGTGGCTACACCTTC
clone size: .; J gene: TRBJ1-5; D gene: TRBD1; V gene: TRBV6-1; CDR3 protein: CASISTGDQPQHF; CDR3 DNA: TGTGCCAGCATCTCAACAGGGGATCAGCCCCAGCATTTT
clone size: .; J gene: TRBJ2-2; D gene: TRBD2; V gene: TRBV5-1; CDR3 protein: CASSQSSGGNTGELFF; CDR3 DNA: TGCGCCAGCAGCCAATCTAGCGGGGGGAACACCGGGGAGCTGTTTTTT
clone size: .; J gene: TRBJ1-1; D gene: TRBD1; V gene: TRBV20-1; CDR3 protein: CSARSRGFRFEAFF; CDR3 DNA: TGCAGTGCTAGATCCAGGGGGTTTCGGTTTGAAGCTTTCTTT
clone size: .; J gene: TRBJ2-3; D gene: TRBD1; V gene: TRBV6-2/TRBV6-3; CDR3 protein: CASLTGQGTDTQYF; CDR3 DNA: TGTGCCAGTTTGACAGGGCAAGGGACAGATACGCAGTATTTT
clone size: .; J gene: TRBJ2-1; D gene: TRBD2; V gene: TRBV2; CDR3 protein: CASSRGGYNEQFF; CDR3 DNA: TGTGCCAGCAGTCGGGGGGGATACAATGAGCAGTTCTTC
clone size: .; J gene: TRBJ2-7; D gene: .; V gene: TRBV5-1; CDR3 protein: CASSAMNYEQYF; CDR3 DNA: TGCGCCAGCAGCGCTATGAACTACGAGCAGTACTTC
clone size: .; J gene: TRBJ1-5; D gene: TRBD1; V gene: TRBV2; CDR3 protein: CASSEGQGAYQPQHF; CDR3 DNA: TGTGCCAGCAGTGAAGGACAGGGGGCATATCAGCCCCAGCATTTT
clone size: .; J gene: TRBJ1-1; D gene: .; V gene: TRBV7-2; CDR3 protein: CASSSGGFGPEAFF; CDR3 DNA: TGTGCCAGCAGCTCGGGCGGGTTCGGCCCTGAAGCTTTCTTT
clone size: .; J gene: TRBJ2-5; D gene: TRBD1; V gene: TRBV5-1; CDR3 protein: CASSLGTGRGYQETQYF; CDR3 DNA: TGCGCCAGCAGCTTGGGGACAGGCAGGGGGTACCAAGAGACCCAGTACTTC
clone size: .; J gene: TRBJ2-2; D gene: .; V gene: TRBV5-1; CDR3 protein: CASSLLGNTGELFF; CDR3 DNA: TGCGCCAGCAGCTTGTTAGGGAACACCGGGGAGCTGTTTTTT
clone size: once; J gene: TRBJ2-5; D gene: TRBD1; V gene: TRBV29-1; CDR3 protein: CSVEGTVQETQYF; CDR3 DNA: TGCAGCGTTGAGGGGACAGTCCAAGAGACCCAGTACTTC
clone size: .; J gene: TRBJ2-2; D gene: .; V gene: TRBV29-1; CDR3 protein: CSVEVSGALDTGELFF; CDR3 DNA: TGCAGCGTTGAAGTCTCGGGGGCGCTGGACACCGGGGAGCTGTTTTTT
clone size: .; J gene: TRBJ1-1; D gene: .; V gene: TRBV7-2; CDR3 protein: CASSTQGGYTEAFF; CDR3 DNA: TGTGCCAGCAGCACGCAGGGTGGATACACTGAAGCTTTCTTT